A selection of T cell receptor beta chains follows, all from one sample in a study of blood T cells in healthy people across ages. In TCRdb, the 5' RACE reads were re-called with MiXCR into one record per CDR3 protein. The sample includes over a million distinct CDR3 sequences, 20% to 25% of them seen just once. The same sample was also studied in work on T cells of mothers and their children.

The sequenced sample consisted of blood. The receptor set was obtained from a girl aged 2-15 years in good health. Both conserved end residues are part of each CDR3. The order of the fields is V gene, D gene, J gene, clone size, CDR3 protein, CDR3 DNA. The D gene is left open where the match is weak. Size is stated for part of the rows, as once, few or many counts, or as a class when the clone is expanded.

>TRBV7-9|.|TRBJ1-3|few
CASSLSAGRNTIYF
TGTGCCAGCAGCTTATCAGCCGGAAGAAACACCATATATTTT
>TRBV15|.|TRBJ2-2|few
CATSRESGTGELFF
TGTGCCACCAGCAGAGAATCTGGGACCGGGGAGCTGTTTTTT
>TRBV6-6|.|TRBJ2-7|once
CASSYSSLRNNYEQYF
TGTGCCAGCAGTTACTCGTCCCTAAGGAATAACTACGAGCAGTACTTC
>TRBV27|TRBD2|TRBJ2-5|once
CASSHSGGIETQYF
TGTGCCAGCAGTCACTCGGGGGGTATAGAGACCCAGTACTTC
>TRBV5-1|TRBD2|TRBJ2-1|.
CASSTLSGSSYNEQFF
TGCGCCAGCAGCACCTTGAGCGGGAGCTCCTACAATGAGCAGTTCTTC
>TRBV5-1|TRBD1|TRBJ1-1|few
CASGTGRQGVYEAFF
TGCGCCAGCGGCACGGGTAGACAGGGTGTTTATGAAGCTTTCTTT
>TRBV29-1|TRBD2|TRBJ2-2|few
CSVTGHPLAGGPSGTGELFF
TGCAGCGTCACTGGACACCCCCTAGCGGGGGGCCCCTCGGGCACCGGGGAGCTGTTTTTT
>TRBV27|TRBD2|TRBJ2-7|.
CASSSWGRDEQYF
TGTGCCAGCAGTTCGTGGGGGAGGGACGAGCAGTACTTC
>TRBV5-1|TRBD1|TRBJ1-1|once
CASSSGTGRNTEAFF
TGCGCCAGCAGCTCAGGGACAGGGAGGAACACTGAAGCTTTCTTT
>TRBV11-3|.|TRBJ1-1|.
CASSLGAGAVNTEAFF
TGTGCCAGCAGCTTGGGGGCGGGCGCCGTGAACACTGAAGCTTTCTTT
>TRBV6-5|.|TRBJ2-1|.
CASTGDYNEQFF
TGTGCCAGCACCGGGGATTACAATGAGCAGTTCTTC
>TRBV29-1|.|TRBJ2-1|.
CSVEDRDRRAYNEQFF
TGCAGCGTTGAAGATCGAGACCGGCGCGCCTACAATGAGCAGTTCTTC
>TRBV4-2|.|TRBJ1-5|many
CASSPGGQPQHF
TGTGCCAGCAGCCCGGGTGGTCAGCCCCAGCATTTT
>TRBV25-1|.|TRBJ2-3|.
CASASAVGDTQYF
TGTGCCAGCGCTAGCGCCGTAGGAGATACGCAGTATTTT
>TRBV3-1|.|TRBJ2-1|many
CASSPINGANEQFF
TGTGCCAGCAGCCCAATAAACGGGGCTAATGAGCAGTTCTTC
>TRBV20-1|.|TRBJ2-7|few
CSAPGLHEQYF
TGCAGTGCACCGGGACTCCACGAGCAGTACTTC
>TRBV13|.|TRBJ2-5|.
CASNQGRGETQYF
TGTGCCAGTAACCAGGGGAGGGGAGAGACCCAGTACTTC
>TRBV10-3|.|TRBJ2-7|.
CAISDRYEQYF
TGTGCCATCAGTGACAGGTACGAGCAGTACTTC
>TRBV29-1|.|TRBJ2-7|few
CSVLSGTYEQYF
TGCAGCGTTCTCTCAGGGACCTACGAGCAGTACTTC
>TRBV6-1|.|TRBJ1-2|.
CASSEGPFPSNGYTF
TGTGCCAGCAGTGAAGGACCATTCCCGTCGAATGGCTACACCTTC
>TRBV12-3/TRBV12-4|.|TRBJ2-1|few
CASSSLLGGYNEQFF
TGTGCCAGCAGTTCGTTGCTCGGAGGCTACAATGAGCAGTTCTTC
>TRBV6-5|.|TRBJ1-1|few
CASSYSTENTEAFF
TGTGCCAGCAGTTACTCTACAGAGAACACTGAAGCTTTCTTT
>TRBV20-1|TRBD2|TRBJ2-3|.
CSATRTSEADTQYF
TGCAGTGCTACAAGGACTAGCGAGGCAGATACGCAGTATTTT
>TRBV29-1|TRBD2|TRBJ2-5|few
CSVEGKAGVQETQYF
TGCAGCGTTGAGGGAAAGGCGGGAGTCCAAGAGACCCAGTACTTC
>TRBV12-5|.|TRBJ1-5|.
CASGAPLDDNQPQHF
TGTGCTAGTGGCGCCCCTTTGGACGACAATCAGCCCCAGCATTTT
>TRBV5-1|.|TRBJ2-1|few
CASKHGWQGSDEQFF
TGCGCCAGCAAACACGGGTGGCAGGGAAGTGATGAGCAGTTCTTC
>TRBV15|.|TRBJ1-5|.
CATSRDFAIEPQHF
TGTGCCACCAGCAGAGATTTCGCCATCGAGCCCCAGCATTTT
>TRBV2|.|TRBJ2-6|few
CAGIGPGGANVLTF
TGTGCCGGCATCGGGCCAGGTGGGGCCAACGTCCTGACTTTC
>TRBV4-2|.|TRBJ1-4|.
CASSQELPGAGFNEKLFF
TGTGCCAGCAGCCAAGAACTTCCCGGGGCAGGGTTTAATGAAAAACTGTTTTTT
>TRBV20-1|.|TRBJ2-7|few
CSARGLGEYEQYF
TGCAGTGCTAGGGGCCTCGGGGAATACGAGCAGTACTTC
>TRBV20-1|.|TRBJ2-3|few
CSASPLWGSEYTDTQYF
TGCAGTGCTAGCCCTCTTTGGGGTAGCGAATACACAGATACGCAGTATTTT
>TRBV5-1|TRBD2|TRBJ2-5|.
CASSPHGAGEGFGETQYF
TGCGCCAGCAGCCCGCATGGTGCGGGGGAAGGGTTCGGAGAGACCCAGTACTTC
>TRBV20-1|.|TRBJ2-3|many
CSARDRDTQYF
TGCAGTGCTAGAGATCGAGATACGCAGTATTTT
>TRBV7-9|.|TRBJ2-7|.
CAGSPDSSYEQYF
TGTGCCGGCAGCCCGGACAGTTCCTACGAGCAGTACTTC
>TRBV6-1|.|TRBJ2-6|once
CASSESTGGANVLTF
TGTGCCAGCAGTGAAAGCACAGGAGGGGCCAACGTCCTGACTTTC
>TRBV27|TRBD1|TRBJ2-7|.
CASSLVGQGAHEQYF
TGTGCCAGCAGTTTAGTCGGACAGGGGGCCCACGAGCAGTACTTC
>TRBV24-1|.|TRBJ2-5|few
CATEGSWEETQYF
TGTGCCACTGAAGGGTCTTGGGAAGAGACCCAGTACTTC
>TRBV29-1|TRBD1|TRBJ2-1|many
CSVPFAHRGNNEQFF
TGCAGCGTTCCCTTCGCGCACAGGGGTAACAATGAGCAGTTCTTC
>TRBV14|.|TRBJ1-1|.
CASSQGAGVNTEAFF
TGTGCCAGCAGCCAAGGGGCAGGGGTGAACACTGAAGCTTTCTTT
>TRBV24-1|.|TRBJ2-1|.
CAIGRSGNEQFF
TGTGCCATCGGGAGAAGTGGCAATGAGCAGTTCTTC
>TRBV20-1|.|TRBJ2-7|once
CSARASIGASSYEQYF
TGCAGTGCTAGGGCATCTATAGGTGCTAGCTCCTACGAGCAGTACTTC
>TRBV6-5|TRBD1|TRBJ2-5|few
CASSYRGPGETQYF
TGTGCCAGCAGTTATAGGGGGCCCGGGGAGACCCAGTACTTC